This TCR beta chain was captured by sequencing in a study of OX40 agonist ivuxolimab in advanced cancers. Study in general: Patients received ivuxolimab, an intravenous treatment, every 2 weeks at 0.01 to 10 mg/kg. Previous treatment with anti-PD-1, anti-PD-L1 or anti-CTLA-4 therapy was allowed; more than 35% had received some.

Comments on this clone: What it binds is unknown.

Study conclusions and caveats: Relatively little clonal expansion, among the lowest observed, appeared in partial responders at 0.1-3.0 mg/kg.

TCRdb's table, derived via immunoSEQ multiplex PCR, lists solely in-frame clones and lacks some. The repertoire includes 50,000 to 65,000 clones, roughly 88% of them detected once, and more than 4.5% sits in the top ten. V was pared by 5 bases and J by 2 bases, with 9 bases between. Germline-derived CDR1 and CDR2 are SGHAT and FQNNGV. This CDR3 has 13 amino acids. This sequence originates from an adult with an advanced solid tumor such as melanoma, head and neck, liver or kidney cancer. The sample consisted of CD4+ or CD8+ T cells sorted from blood, taken in a trial of the OX40 agonist ivuxolimab. The V call is TRBV11-2, the J call TRBJ1-2; D remains ambiguous. Here the CDR3 reads CASSPTGNYGYTF. DNA for the CDR3: TGTGCCAGCAGCCCGACTGGGAACTATGGCTACACCTTC.